This entry concerns a single T cell receptor beta chain. The CDR3 length is 13 residues. V lost 6 bases, J lost 2 bases, and 5 bases lay in between. Germline V lookup: CDR1 MNHEY, CDR2 SMNVEV (reference sequence). Assay: immunoSEQ multiplex PCR; the TCRdb copy retains only in-frame clones and omits some. The sample carries 55,000 to 70,000 clones, about 93% recorded once. The data were taken from a study of T cell changes during pregnancy in multiple sclerosis. This chain connects TRBV27 to TRBJ2-6, with D hard to call. This TCR derives from a female donor with multiple sclerosis, enrolled in a pregnancy study. The material was CD4+ T cells from peripheral blood mononuclear cells, obtained before pregnancy. CDR3 protein: CASSPAGANVLTF. CDR3 nucleotide sequence: TGTGCCAGCAGCCCGGCTGGGGCCAACGTCCTGACTTTC.